A single sample is the source of the 9 T cell receptor beta chains below, sequenced in a study of T cells in Graves' hyperthyroidism and ophthalmopathy. The investigators amplified TCR beta CDR3 regions from RNA transcripts. Carried out on the TCR CDR3, a first-round RT-PCR used the HTBI primer set. TCRdb recomputed calls from the multiplex PCR reads with MiXCR, one row per CDR3 protein. This sample has fewer than 350,000 distinct CDR3 sequences, with around 18% found just once. Sequencing used blood. The receptors were gathered from a woman aged 40-49 years with Graves' ophthalmopathy.

This clonotype was picked up many times. V is TRBV15 and J is TRBJ2-7; no definite D call. The CDR3 extends over 14 amino acids. Germline-derived CDR1 and CDR2 are LNHNV and YYDKDF (reference sequence). Deletions cut 1 base from V and 0 bases from J, with 7 bases between. CDR3 region: CATSRARSSYEQYF. CDR3 in DNA: TGTGCCACCAGCAGAGCCAGGAGCTCCTACGAGCAGTACTTC.

This clonotype was observed many times. This chain uses TRBV7-2 with TRBJ2-5; D remains unclear. Per the germline V gene, CDR1 is SGHTA and CDR2 is FQGNSA. This CDR3 is built from 15 residues. V was shortened by 2 bases and J by 2 bases, with 12 bases between the two germline ends. The CDR3 is CASSLYFDGQETQYF. The CDR3 bases are TGTGCCAGCAGCTTATATTTTGACGGACAAGAGACCCAGTACTTC.

This clonotype has just a few counts. The chain carries TRBV2 and TRBJ2-7; perhaps TRBD2 as D (6 bases). V was shortened by 1 base and J by 2 bases, with 12 bases between the two germline ends. The CDR3 sequence is 15 residues long. From germline, CDR1 is SNHLY and CDR2 FYNNEI. CDR3 loop: CASSEEEGSPYEQYF. For the CDR3, the DNA is TGTGCCAGCAGTGAAGAGGAGGGATCCCCCTACGAGCAGTACTTC.

This clonotype showed up many times. The gene calls are TRBV6-5 and TRBJ1-2; tentative D call: TRBD1 (6 bases). The CDR3 runs to 14 residues. Germline lookup yields CDR1 MNHEY and CDR2 SVGAGI. The germline V and J ends were trimmed by 0 bases and 8 bases, with 13 bases remaining between them. CDR3 loop: CASSYSDRPKGYTF. The CDR3, as DNA: TGTGCCAGCAGTTACTCTGACAGGCCGAAAGGCTACACCTTC.

The chain combines TRBV11-2 with TRBJ2-7; 7 bases are a match to TRBD2. This CDR3 has 14 residues. V lost 3 bases, J lost 6 bases, and 8 bases stayed unmatched. Germline CDR1 reads SGHAT; CDR2 reads FQNNGV. CDR3 sequence: CASSFLGGGLEQYF. Written as DNA, the CDR3 is TGTGCCAGCAGCTTTCTTGGGGGAGGGCTCGAGCAGTACTTC. Full variable domain (rest looked up from reference TRBV11-2 and TRBJ2-7): EAGVAQSPRYKIIEKRQSVAFWCNPISGHATLYWYQQILGQGPKLLIQFQNNGVVDDSQLPKDRFSAERLKGVDSTLKIQPAKLEDSAVYLCASSFLGGGLEQYFGPGTRLTVT.

This clonotype was detected many times. The chain couples TRBV4-2 to TRBJ2-4; D tentatively fits TRBD1 or TRBD2 (5 bases each). This CDR3 spans 15 amino acids. Germline CDR1 is LGHNA and CDR2 is YNFKEQ. The V and J ends lost 0 bases and 9 bases respectively, with 15 bases between them. CDR3 sequence (DNA): TGTGCCAGCAGCCAAGAAGTGGGGGATTATGGCATTCAGTACTTC. Translated, it gives CASSQEVGDYGIQYF.

This clonotype was counted at least ten times. This chain connects TRBV7-3 to TRBJ2-5, with 9 bases identical to TRBD1. J lost 4 bases, V lost 3 bases, and 3 bases had no gene match. Germline CDR1 reads SGHTA; CDR2 reads FQGTGA. There are 14 residues in the CDR3. The DNA of the CDR3 is TGTGCCAGCAGCTTGGGGACAGGGCCAGAGACCCAGTACTTC. Amino acids: CASSLGTGPETQYF.

This chain joins TRBV2 and TRBJ2-2; tentatively, D is TRBD1 (6 bases). The CDR3 loop spans 14 amino acids. The ends were cut back, 7 bases at V and 4 bases at J, with 13 bases in the middle. Germline CDR1 SNHLY, CDR2 FYNNEI. The CDR3 spells CASTTGPGTGELFF. Here the CDR3 DNA reads TGTGCCAGCACGACAGGTCCGGGCACCGGGGAGCTGTTTTTT.

This clonotype was observed at least ten times. V and J are TRBV20-1 and TRBJ2-6; D not certain. The CDR3 sequence is 14 residues long. Trimming shortened V by 5 bases and J by 0 bases, and 8 bases separated the two germline ends. Germline CDR1 reads DFQATT; CDR2 reads SNEGSKA (reference sequence). The CDR3 sequence: CSAPQTSGANVLTF. CDR3 bases: TGCAGTGCTCCGCAGACCTCTGGGGCCAACGTCCTGACTTTC.